Detailed here is one T cell receptor (beta chain). The sample belongs to a study of blood T cell repertoires in COVID-19. V was cut by 6 bases and J by 5 bases, with 18 bases left in between. The CDR3 is 15 residues long. Germline CDR1 reads SGHDT; CDR2 reads YYEEEE. The table came from immunoSEQ multiplex PCR; TCRdb's copy has only in-frame clones and leaves some out. The table has approximately 210,000 clones, roughly 87% seen once; the top ten hold 1.9%. The chain is built from TRBV5-6 and TRBJ2-1, with a tentative D call TRBD2 (5 bases). The sequence was obtained from a middle-aged man with active or convalescent COVID-19. The sample was peripheral blood. CDR3 DNA: TGTGCCAGCAACCTCCGCGGGCAGCCTCACAATGAGCAGTTCTTC. Its protein product is CASNLRGQPHNEQFF.